The rows below give T cell receptor beta chains drawn from one sample of a study of OX40 agonist ivuxolimab in advanced cancers. Sequenced by immunoSEQ multiplex PCR; TCRdb stores in-frame clones only, minus some. The sample includes 70,000 or so clones, around 83% of them seen just once. Sequencing was performed on CD4+ or CD8+ T cells sorted from blood, taken in a trial of the OX40 agonist ivuxolimab. The receptors shown here come from an adult with an advanced solid tumor such as melanoma, head and neck, liver or kidney cancer. CDR3s include the opening cysteine and the closing phenylalanine or tryptophan. A D gene is named only where the DNA matches it firmly. Where a row states a size, it is once, few, many or the class of an expanded clone; other rows omit it.

size: once; D: TRBD2; J: TRBJ2-4; V: TRBV9; DNA: TGTGCCAGCAGCGTCACTAGCGGGGGATTAGCCAAAAACATTCAGTACTTC; CDR3: CASSVTSGGLAKNIQYF
size: -; D: -; J: TRBJ2-5; V: TRBV7-3; DNA: TGTGCCAGCAGCTTAACGGGACAAAAAGAGACCCAGTACTTC; CDR3: CASSLTGQKETQYF
size: -; D: -; J: TRBJ1-6; V: TRBV6-5; DNA: TGTGCCAGCAGTTCCCAGGGGTCACCCCTCCACTTT; CDR3: CASSSQGSPLHF
size: few; D: -; J: TRBJ1-4; V: TRBV7-2; DNA: TGTGCCAGCAGCTTAGAGAAAGGAAATGAAAAACTGTTTTTT; CDR3: CASSLEKGNEKLFF
size: -; D: -; J: TRBJ2-7; V: TRBV21-1; DNA: TGTGCCAGCAGCAAGGTAGGTAGGACTAGCGGGGGGGCTCCTTACGAGCAGTACTTC; CDR3: CASSKVGRTSGGAPYEQYF
size: -; D: -; J: TRBJ2-7; V: TRBV29-1; DNA: TGCAGCGTAGGCGAGGGAGCCTACGAGCAGTACTTC; CDR3: CSVGEGAYEQYF
size: few; D: -; J: TRBJ1-5; V: TRBV2; DNA: TGTGCCAGCAGCGTGTCTAGTCCTAGCAATCAGCCCCAGCATTTT; CDR3: CASSVSSPSNQPQHF
size: -; D: -; J: TRBJ2-3; V: TRBV29-1; DNA: TGCAGCACCCCCGCTGGGATGGGCACAGATACGCAGTATTTT; CDR3: CSTPAGMGTDTQYF
size: -; D: -; J: TRBJ2-7; V: TRBV7-9; DNA: TGTGCCAGCAGCTTAGCGGCAGGAGCCTACGAGCAGTACTTC; CDR3: CASSLAAGAYEQYF
size: -; D: TRBD2; J: TRBJ2-5; V: TRBV7-2; DNA: TGTGCCAGCAGCTTAGCCTTGGCGGGGGGGCAAGAGACCCAGTACTTC; CDR3: CASSLALAGGQETQYF
size: once; D: TRBD1; J: TRBJ1-2; V: TRBV2; DNA: TGTGCCAGCATTCTACAGCTACAGGGGGCCGGTGGCTACACCTTC; CDR3: CASILQLQGAGGYTF
size: once; D: -; J: TRBJ1-2; V: TRBV7-9; DNA: TGTGCCAGCAGCTTTAGGGGCGTTACGGAGGGCTACACCTTC; CDR3: CASSFRGVTEGYTF
size: -; D: -; J: TRBJ1-2; V: TRBV4-3; DNA: TGCGCCAGCAGCCAAGCCCCAGGACAGCCGTACTATGGCTACACCTTC; CDR3: CASSQAPGQPYYGYTF
size: -; D: -; J: TRBJ1-3; V: TRBV7-9; DNA: TGTGCCAGCAGCCCCCGTCTGGGGCAGGGCCGAAACACCATATATTTT; CDR3: CASSPRLGQGRNTIYF
size: -; D: TRBD2; J: TRBJ2-1; V: TRBV11-3; DNA: TGTGCCAGCAGCCTCGGGACTAGCGGTTACAATGAGCAGTTCTTC; CDR3: CASSLGTSGYNEQFF
size: -; D: -; J: TRBJ2-5; V: TRBV2; DNA: TGTGCCAGCGCCATCGGGGGGCAGGGAGAGACCCAGTACTTC; CDR3: CASAIGGQGETQYF
size: -; D: -; J: TRBJ2-1; V: TRBV20-1; DNA: TGCAGTGCTAGAAGACTCCAGGAGCAGTTCTTC; CDR3: CSARRLQEQFF
size: -; D: TRBD2; J: TRBJ2-1; V: TRBV28; DNA: TGTGCCAGCAGTTTAAGTTCCGGTTTGGCTAGCGGGAGTCGGAATGAGCAGTTCTTC; CDR3: CASSLSSGLASGSRNEQFF
size: -; D: -; J: TRBJ2-7; V: TRBV10-3; DNA: TGTGCCATCACTGGACAGGGAGCGGGGGAGCAGTACTTC; CDR3: CAITGQGAGEQYF
size: once; D: -; J: TRBJ2-7; V: TRBV6-6; DNA: TGTGCCAGCAGTTTCGACAGTAGCTCCTACGAGCAGTACTTC; CDR3: CASSFDSSSYEQYF
size: -; D: -; J: TRBJ2-2; V: TRBV5-6; DNA: TGTGCCAGCAGCTTGTTACAAAGGAACACCGGGGAGCTGTTTTTT; CDR3: CASSLLQRNTGELFF
size: -; D: TRBD2; J: TRBJ2-2; V: TRBV10-3; DNA: TGTGCCATCAGTTTCCCGAGCGGGAGTGGAACCGGGGAGCTGTTTTTT; CDR3: CAISFPSGSGTGELFF
size: few; D: -; J: TRBJ1-1; V: TRBV20-1; DNA: TGCAGTGCCGGAAGAAACGCTGAAGCTTTCTTT; CDR3: CSAGRNAEAFF
size: -; D: -; J: TRBJ2-2; V: TRBV11-3; DNA: TGTGCCAGCAGCTCCCCTCCTTGGGTGGTTGTTGACACCGGGGAGCTGTTTTTT; CDR3: CASSSPPWVVVDTGELFF
size: -; D: TRBD2; J: TRBJ2-7; V: TRBV15; DNA: TGTGCCACCAGCAGCCCTCTAGCGGGGAGCTCCTACGAGCAGTACTTC; CDR3: CATSSPLAGSSYEQYF
size: -; D: -; J: TRBJ1-1; V: TRBV5-8; DNA: TGTGCCAGCAGCCTCCCAAATGAGAACACTGAAGCTTTCTTT; CDR3: CASSLPNENTEAFF
size: -; D: -; J: TRBJ2-3; V: TRBV19; DNA: TGTGCCAGTAGTATCAGGGTTAACTCTTTGGGGACGACGAATACGCAGTATTTT; CDR3: CASSIRVNSLGTTNTQYF
size: few; D: TRBD1; J: TRBJ1-2; V: TRBV10-1; DNA: TGCGCCACCTTGGACAGGCCCTTTCGCACCTTC; CDR3: CATLDRPFRTF
size: -; D: TRBD2; J: TRBJ2-2; V: TRBV27; DNA: TGTGCCAGCAGTCCCAGGACTAGCGGGGGCCCGTACACCGGGGAGCTGTTTTTT; CDR3: CASSPRTSGGPYTGELFF